These 11 T cell receptor beta chains came from one sample sequenced in a study of blood T cells in healthy people across ages. Next came a second PCR, run for 7 to 11 cycles, which used a sample-barcoded 5' primer along with a J-beta primer mix. TCRdb re-called the 5' RACE reads through MiXCR, storing one row per CDR3 protein. The sample shows around 2 million distinct CDR3 sequences, more than 35% of them seen only once. The sample was blood. Receptors originate from a human donor in good health.

The rearrangement joins TRBV9 to TRBJ2-1; 9 bases align to TRBD2. Germline V gives CDR1 SGDLS, CDR2 YYNGEE. CDR3 length: 16 amino acids. V lost 0 bases to trimming and J lost 14 bases; unmatched junction nucleotides: 15. CDR3 protein: CASSVAEVAGVPWEFF. In DNA form, the CDR3 reads TGTGCCAGCAGCGTAGCTGAGGTAGCGGGGGTCCCTTGGGAGTTCTTC.

The V and J genes are TRBV12-3 or TRBV12-4 and TRBJ2-7; D is perhaps TRBD2 (6 bases). V gave up 1 base and J gave up 3 bases, with 16 bases separating them. The CDR3 loop spans 16 amino acids. In DNA, the CDR3 is TGTGCCAGCAGTTTAGGTTGGGGCGGGGCGGGCTACGAGCAGTACTTC. Translated, it gives CASSLGWGGAGYEQYF.

This clonotype was observed a handful of times. This chain connects TRBV20-1 to TRBJ2-7; D call uncertain. The CDR3 sequence is 14 residues long. V lost 4 bases to trimming and J lost 0 bases, with 13 bases between them. The germline CDR1 and CDR2 sequences are DFQATT and SNEGSKA (reference sequence). The chain's CDR3 is CSAKRTVDSYEQYF. CDR3 nucleotide sequence: TGCAGTGCTAAAAGGACGGTCGACTCCTACGAGCAGTACTTC.

The chain combines TRBV29-1 with TRBJ2-1; D could derive from TRBD1 or TRBD2 (5 bases each). Germline loops: CDR1 SQVTM, CDR2 ANQGSEA. This CDR3 has 19 amino acids. Trimming stripped 4 bases from V and 0 bases from J, with 25 bases between. The CDR3 is CSVGGGTEGQFFSYNEQFF. The CDR3 nucleotides read TGCAGCGTTGGGGGCGGAACTGAGGGCCAATTCTTCTCCTACAATGAGCAGTTCTTC.

This clonotype was detected a few times. The chain links TRBV20-1 to TRBJ1-2; possibly TRBD1 for D (5 bases). The V gene lost 1 base and the J gene lost 4 bases, with 13 bases spanning the gap. Germline V lookup: CDR1 DFQATT, CDR2 SNEGSKA (reference sequence). The CDR3 length is 14 residues. In DNA form, the CDR3 reads TGCAGTGCTAGAGTATTAGGGGACGGCTATGGCTACACCTTC. Translation gives CSARVLGDGYGYTF.

This clonotype was found once. The chain combines TRBV2 with TRBJ1-4; TRBD1 aligns across 7 bases. The CDR3 runs 14 residues. With V trimmed by 4 bases and J by 8 bases, 7 bases remained unmatched. The germline gives CDR1 SNHLY, CDR2 FYNNEI. CDR3 sequence (DNA): TGTGCCAGCAGTGGACAGGGAAGACGAGAAAAACTGTTTTTT. Translating it yields CASSGQGRREKLFF.

The genes are TRBV27 and TRBJ1-1; TRBD1 is a possible D gene (6 bases). The V gene's germline CDR1 is MNHEY and CDR2 SMNVEV (reference sequence). Trimming removed 7 bases from V and 3 bases from J, with 15 bases in between. CDR3 length equals 14 residues. CDR3 nucleotides: TGTGCCAGCACCCCCTCAGGGGTCTACACTGAAGCTTTCTTT. Residues: CASTPSGVYTEAFF.

This clonotype was found many times. V and J are TRBV6-1 and TRBJ2-3; 7 bases are a match to TRBD1. This CDR3 is 16 amino acids long. Germline assignment: CDR1 MNHNS and CDR2 SASEGT. The junction had 9 bases not matched to a gene; V was cut back by 6 bases and J by 0 bases. Here the CDR3 reads CASSPGTDPSTDTQYF. In nucleotides, the CDR3 is TGTGCCAGCAGCCCCGGGACAGATCCTAGCACAGATACGCAGTATTTT.

The CDR3 coding sequence is TGTGCCAGCAGTTACCGGGACACCCAAGGGGAGCTGTTTTTT. Translating gives CASSYRDTQGELFF. The genes are TRBV11-3 and TRBJ2-2; the D gene is possibly TRBD1 (6 bases). The V gene lost 6 bases and the J gene lost 8 bases, with 16 bases spanning the gap. CDR1 is SGHNT, CDR2 YENEEA, per germline. CDR3 length: 14 amino acids. Supplemented by reference TRBV11-3 and TRBJ2-2, the full variable domain reads EAGVVQSPRYKIIEKKQPVAFWCNPISGHNTLYWYLQNLGQGPELLIRYENEEAVDDSQLPKDRFSAERLKGVDSTLKIQPAELGDSAVYLCASSYRDTQGELFFGEGSRLTVL.

The chain uses TRBV11-3 and TRBJ1-2; D might be TRBD1 (5 bases). The V and J ends lost 0 bases and 11 bases respectively, with 10 bases between them. Germline values: CDR1 SGHNT, CDR2 YENEEA. This CDR3 comprises 12 residues. CDR3 residues: CASSLDWGAYTF. DNA for the CDR3: TGTGCCAGCAGCTTAGATTGGGGCGCTTACACCTTC.

This clonotype was picked up a small number of times. The chain is built from TRBV20-1 and TRBJ2-3; 13 nucleotides line up with TRBD2. Per the germline V gene, CDR1 is DFQATT and CDR2 is SNEGSKA (reference sequence). Germline trimming cut 4 bases from V and 3 bases from J; bases unmatched to any gene: 4. The CDR3 length is 15 residues. In DNA form, the CDR3 reads TGCAGTGCTACCGAACTAGCGGGGGGGACAGATACGCAGTATTTT. Translated, it gives CSATELAGGTDTQYF.